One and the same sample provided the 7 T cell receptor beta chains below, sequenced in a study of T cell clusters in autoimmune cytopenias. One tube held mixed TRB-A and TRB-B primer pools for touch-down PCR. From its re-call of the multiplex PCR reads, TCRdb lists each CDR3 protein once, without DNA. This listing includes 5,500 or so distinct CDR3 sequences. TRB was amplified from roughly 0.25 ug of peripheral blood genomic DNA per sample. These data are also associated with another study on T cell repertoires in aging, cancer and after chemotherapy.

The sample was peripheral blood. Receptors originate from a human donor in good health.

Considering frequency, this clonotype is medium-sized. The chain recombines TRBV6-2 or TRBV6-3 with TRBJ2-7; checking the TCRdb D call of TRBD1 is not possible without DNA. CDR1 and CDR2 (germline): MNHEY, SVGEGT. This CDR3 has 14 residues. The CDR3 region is CASSPLGRDYEQYF.

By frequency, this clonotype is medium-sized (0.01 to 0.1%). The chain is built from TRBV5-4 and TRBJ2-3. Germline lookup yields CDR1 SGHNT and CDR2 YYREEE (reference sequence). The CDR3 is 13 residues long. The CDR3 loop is CASSLEDTDTQYF.

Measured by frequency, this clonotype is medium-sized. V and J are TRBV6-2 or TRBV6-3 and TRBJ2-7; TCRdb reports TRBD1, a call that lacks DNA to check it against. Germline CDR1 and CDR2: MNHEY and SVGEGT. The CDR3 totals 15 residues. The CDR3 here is CASSYSGTGGYEQYF.

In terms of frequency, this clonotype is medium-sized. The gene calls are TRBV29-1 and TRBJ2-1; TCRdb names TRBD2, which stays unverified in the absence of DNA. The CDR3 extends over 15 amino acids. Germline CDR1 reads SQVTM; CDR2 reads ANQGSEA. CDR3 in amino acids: CSVVGMGGSYNEQFF.

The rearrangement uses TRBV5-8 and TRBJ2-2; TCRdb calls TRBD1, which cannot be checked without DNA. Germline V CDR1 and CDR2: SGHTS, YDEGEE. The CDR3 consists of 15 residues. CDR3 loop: CASSRTGQHTGELFF.

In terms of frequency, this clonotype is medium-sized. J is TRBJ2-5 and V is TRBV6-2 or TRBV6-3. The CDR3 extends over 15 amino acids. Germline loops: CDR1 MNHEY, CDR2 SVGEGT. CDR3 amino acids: CASSRILDTQETQYF.

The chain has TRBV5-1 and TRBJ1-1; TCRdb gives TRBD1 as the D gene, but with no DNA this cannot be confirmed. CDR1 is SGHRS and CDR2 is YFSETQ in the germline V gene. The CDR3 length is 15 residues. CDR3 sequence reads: CASKDRGRVDTEAFF.